What follows are 30 T cell receptor beta chains derived from one specimen sequenced in a study of TIL therapy for anti-PD-1-resistant metastatic lung cancer. Regarding time point: pre-treatment sample, taken before nivolumab and TIL therapy. This was the immunoSEQ v3 assay. Sequenced by immunoSEQ multiplex PCR; TCRdb stores in-frame clones only, minus some. The sample gives tens of thousands of clones, about 80% of which show up once; about 5% is in the top ten. The sample here was blood, taken at baseline. All receptors come from a woman aged 25 to 80 with non-small cell lung cancer.

V usage is TRBV4-1 and J usage is TRBJ1-2; 11 bases fit TRBD1. The CDR3 is made up of 18 amino acids. CDR1 is MGHRA, CDR2 YSYEKL, per germline. J gave up 7 bases and V 4 bases, and 17 bases lay outside the gene matches. The CDR3 sequence: CASSRTLLADRGRGGYTF. The CDR3 bases are TGCGCCAGCAGCCGCACTCTTCTCGCGGACAGGGGGCGCGGTGGCTACACCTTC.

This clone showed up just once. The chain is built from TRBV7-9 and TRBJ1-1; tentatively, D is TRBD1 (6 bases). The CDR3 covers 14 residues. Trimming left V 5 bases short and J 1 base short, with 11 bases between. Germline assignment: CDR1 SEHNR and CDR2 FQNEAQ (reference sequence). CDR3 protein: CASSQSTGNTEAFF. The DNA for the CDR3 is TGTGCCAGCAGCCAATCGACAGGGAACACTGAAGCTTTCTTT.

This clone was seen only a few times. In DNA form, the CDR3 reads TGCGCCAGCAGCTTGGTGTCGGAGTACGAGCAGTACTTC. This sequence encodes CASSLVSEYEQYF. The chain joins TRBV5-1 to TRBJ2-7; D not certain. The CDR3 sequence is 13 residues long. The V end lost 0 bases, the J end lost 4 bases, and 8 bases lay between the germline ends. Germline CDR1 SGHRS, CDR2 YFSETQ.

This chain joins TRBV29-1 and TRBJ2-3; D is unclear. Germline values: CDR1 SQVTM, CDR2 ANQGSEA. With 4 bases removed from V and 2 bases from J, the gap between germline ends came to 13 bases. The CDR3 totals 14 residues. The CDR3 sequence is CSVGPTVTTDTQYF. CDR3 DNA: TGCAGCGTTGGGCCCACCGTTACCACAGATACGCAGTATTTT.

A single count supports this clone. The rearrangement uses TRBV7-9 and TRBJ1-1; TRBD1 might be the D (5 bases). In germline, CDR1 is SEHNR, CDR2 FQNEAQ (reference sequence). CDR3 size: 13 residues. Deletions cut 1 base from V and 5 bases from J, with 8 bases between. The CDR3 protein is CASSLGGDTEAFF. CDR3 in DNA: TGTGCCAGCAGCTTAGGGGGGGATACTGAAGCTTTCTTT. The variable domain in full, with the rest retrieved from reference TRBV7-9 and TRBJ1-1, is DTGVSQNPRHKITKRGQNVTFRCDPISEHNRLYWYRQTLGQGPEFLTYFQNEAQLEKSRLLSDRFSAERPKGSFSTLEIQRTEQGDSAMYLCASSLGGDTEAFFGQGTRLTVV.

The gene calls are TRBV19 and TRBJ1-5; TRBD1 might be the D (6 bases). The CDR3 contains 14 residues. Germline loops: CDR1 LNHDA, CDR2 SQIVND (reference sequence). V lost 6 bases to trimming and J lost 6 bases, with 15 bases between them. The CDR3 DNA reads as TGTGCCAGTAGATTTAGGGGGTTGGGTCAGCCCCAGCATTTT. As protein: CASRFRGLGQPQHF.

J is TRBJ1-1 and V is TRBV29-1; tentative D call: TRBD1 (5 bases). V gave up 0 bases and J gave up 1 base, with 9 bases separating them. The CDR3 is 14 residues long. CDR1 and CDR2 (germline): SQVTM, ANQGSEA. The CDR3 loop is CSVEESGTNTEAFF. CDR3 in DNA: TGCAGCGTTGAAGAATCGGGGACGAACACTGAAGCTTTCTTT. Using reference TRBV29-1 and TRBJ1-1 for the parts outside the CDR3, the full variable domain is SAVISQKPSRDICQRGTSLTIQCQVDSQVTMMFWYRQQPGQSLTLIATANQGSEATYESGFVIDKFPISRPNLTFSTLTVSNMSPEDSSIYLCSVEESGTNTEAFFGQGTRLTVV.

V usage is TRBV7-6 and J usage is TRBJ2-3, with TRBD2 matching 7 bases. CDR1 SGHVS and CDR2 FNYEAQ come from the germline V gene. The J segment lost 0 bases and the V segment lost 4 bases, leaving 16 bases of the junction unmatched. This CDR3 is built from 19 residues. The CDR3 reads CASSSRASGGSSSTDTQYF. DNA for the CDR3: TGTGCCAGCAGCTCCCGGGCTAGCGGTGGAAGTTCTAGCACAGATACGCAGTATTTT.

The rearrangement links TRBV10-3 to TRBJ2-3, with 8 bases identical to TRBD1. Germline loops: CDR1 ENHRY, CDR2 SYGVKD. The CDR3 has 15 residues. V dropped 2 bases and J dropped 5; count of bases not matched to a gene: 6. CDR3 residues: CAISEPGQGQDTQYF. DNA for the CDR3: TGTGCCATCAGTGAGCCTGGACAGGGTCAAGATACGCAGTATTTT.

The chain couples TRBV6-1 to TRBJ1-2; D not resolved. The germline V gene encodes CDR1 MNHNS and CDR2 SASEGT. The CDR3 loop spans 11 amino acids. V lost 5 bases, J lost 8 bases, and 9 bases lay in between. The CDR3 sequence: CASSRQGGYTF. The CDR3 DNA reads TGTGCCAGCAGTCGGCAAGGAGGCTACACCTTC.

The V and J genes are TRBV7-8 and TRBJ1-1, with D possibly being TRBD1 (5 bases). Per the germline V gene, CDR1 is SGHVS and CDR2 is FQNEAQ. Between the trimmed V and J ends, which lost 3 bases and 1 base, there was a span of 6 bases. The CDR3 loop spans 13 amino acids. The CDR3: CASSLGQNTEAFF. The DNA of the CDR3 is TGTGCCAGCAGCTTGGGGCAGAACACTGAAGCTTTCTTT.

This rearrangement joins TRBV10-3 to TRBJ2-7; 11 positions agree with TRBD2. V shed 10 bases and J 5 bases; nucleotides not matched to a gene: 7. Germline assignment: CDR1 ENHRY and CDR2 SYGVKD. This CDR3 region has 13 residues. Here the CDR3 DNA reads TGTGCCAATAGCGGGAGGGCCTGGGACGAGCAGTACTTC. It yields the protein CANSGRAWDEQYF.

The rearrangement joins TRBV11-2 to TRBJ2-7, with unresolved D. The germline V gene has CDR1 SGHAT and CDR2 FQNNGV. The V gene lost 8 bases and the J gene lost 2 bases, with 7 bases spanning the gap. The CDR3 spans 11 residues. The CDR3: CASGKAYEQYF. CDR3 DNA: TGTGCCAGCGGAAAAGCCTACGAGCAGTACTTC. Based on the CDR3 plus reference TRBV11-2 and TRBJ2-7, the full variable domain is EAGVAQSPRYKIIEKRQSVAFWCNPISGHATLYWYQQILGQGPKLLIQFQNNGVVDDSQLPKDRFSAERLKGVDSTLKIQPAKLEDSAVYLCASGKAYEQYFGPGTRLTVT.

This clone was observed a few times. The chain couples TRBV4-1 to TRBJ2-7; D not certain. Germline lookup yields CDR1 MGHRA and CDR2 YSYEKL. The CDR3 is 15 residues long. The V gene lost 1 base and the J gene lost 9 bases, with 19 bases spanning the gap. CDR3 amino acids: CASSQVRLEPFGQYF. The CDR3 DNA sequence: TGCGCCAGCAGCCAAGTTAGGTTAGAGCCGTTCGGGCAGTACTTC.

V and J are TRBV7-2 and TRBJ2-2; D not resolved. CDR1 and CDR2 (germline): SGHTA, FQGNSA. V was clipped by 5 bases and J by 12 bases, with 19 bases between them. The CDR3 has 14 amino acids. In DNA form, the CDR3 reads TGTGCCAGCAGCCTAGAGGCGGCCGCCGGTAAGCTGTTTTTT. It codes for CASSLEAAAGKLFF.

This clone showed up just once. The CDR3 nucleotides are TGTGCCAGCAGTGGGGCGGGGGATACGCAGTATTTT. It yields the protein CASSGAGDTQYF. The V call is TRBV27, the J call TRBJ2-3; D perhaps matches TRBD2 (6 bases). The CDR3 consists of 12 residues. V was clipped by 5 bases and J by 6 bases, with 9 bases between them. Germline V CDR1 and CDR2: MNHEY, SMNVEV (reference sequence).

The chain is built from TRBV7-9 and TRBJ1-1; 7 bases map to TRBD1. CDR1 and CDR2 (germline): SEHNR, FQNEAQ (reference sequence). This CDR3 spans 15 amino acids. V trimming: 5 bases; J trimming: 4 bases; junction bases outside the gene matches: 10. CDR3 in DNA: TGTGCCAGCAGCCTCAGGGGAGGGGGCTTCACTGAAGCTTTCTTT. This gives the protein CASSLRGGGFTEAFF. The variable domain in full, completed from reference TRBV7-9 and TRBJ1-1, reads DTGVSQNPRHKITKRGQNVTFRCDPISEHNRLYWYRQTLGQGPEFLTYFQNEAQLEKSRLLSDRFSAERPKGSFSTLEIQRTEQGDSAMYLCASSLRGGGFTEAFFGQGTRLTVV.

The chain joins TRBV27 to TRBJ2-1, with a tentative D call TRBD2 (5 bases). V lost 0 bases and J 5 bases, leaving 11 bases between the germline ends. Germline loops: CDR1 MNHEY, CDR2 SMNVEV (reference sequence). The CDR3 is 15 amino acids. CDR3 nucleotide sequence: TGTGCCAGCAGTTTATCGAGGGCCTCTAACAATGAGCAGTTCTTC. Its translation is CASSLSRASNNEQFF.

The chain employs TRBV4-1 and TRBJ2-4; D remains unclear. V was shortened by 0 bases and J by 1 base, with 10 bases between the two germline ends. CDR1 is MGHRA, CDR2 YSYEKL, per germline. This CDR3 comprises 16 residues. The CDR3 here is CASSQDWVLAKNIQYF. CDR3 nucleotides: TGCGCCAGCAGCCAAGATTGGGTACTGGCCAAAAACATTCAGTACTTC.

The chain uses TRBV5-4 and TRBJ1-2, with TRBD1 matching 8 bases. The CDR3 is made up of 13 amino acids. V lost 4 bases to trimming and J lost 4 bases; unmatched junction nucleotides: 3. Germline V gene data show CDR1 as SGHNT and CDR2 as YYREEE (reference sequence). This CDR3 reads CASSVGQGYGYTF. CDR3 nucleotides: TGTGCCAGCAGCGTAGGACAGGGCTATGGCTACACCTTC.

This clone was detected only once. The CDR3 region is CASSTTGSNEKLFF. The CDR3 DNA is TGTGCCAGCAGCACGACAGGGTCTAATGAAAAACTGTTTTTT. The chain carries TRBV9 and TRBJ1-4; 7 bases match TRBD1. J was trimmed by 3 bases and V by 4 bases; bases with no gene match: 3. The CDR3 length is 14 residues. Germline V lookup: CDR1 SGDLS, CDR2 YYNGEE.

This chain links TRBV11-2 with TRBJ2-3; D unclear. Germline V gene sequence: CDR1 SGHAT, CDR2 FQNNGV. Trimming took 1 base from V and 2 from J, leaving 10 bases between them. The CDR3 consists of 15 residues. As DNA, the CDR3 is TGTGCCAGCAGCTTAGCCCGACCGACCACAGATACGCAGTATTTT. This gives the protein CASSLARPTTDTQYF. The whole variable domain, filled in from reference TRBV11-2 and TRBJ2-3, reads EAGVAQSPRYKIIEKRQSVAFWCNPISGHATLYWYQQILGQGPKLLIQFQNNGVVDDSQLPKDRFSAERLKGVDSTLKIQPAKLEDSAVYLCASSLARPTTDTQYFGPGTRLTVL.

The chain uses TRBV7-8 and TRBJ2-7; no reliable D call. CDR3 length: 14 amino acids. Germline V CDR1 and CDR2: SGHVS, FQNEAQ. V lost 2 bases and J lost 5, with 13 bases in between. CDR3 coding DNA: TGTGCCAGCAGCTTACCAATATCGGCCCACGAGCAGTACTTC. Protein sequence: CASSLPISAHEQYF.

This clone was seen just once. The chain is built from TRBV5-8 and TRBJ2-2; 7 bases agree with TRBD1. V gave up 5 bases and J gave up 2 bases; unmatched junction bases: 9. From germline, CDR1 is SGHTS and CDR2 YDEGEE. This CDR3 has 16 amino acids. CDR3 amino acids: CASSFGQESNTGELFF. DNA of the CDR3: TGTGCCAGCAGTTTCGGACAGGAGTCAAACACCGGGGAGCTGTTTTTT.

The chain employs TRBV7-2 and TRBJ2-1, with D perhaps matching TRBD1 (6 bases). This CDR3 spans 15 amino acids. Trimming pared 2 bases from V and 1 base from J, leaving 9 bases between. Germline V CDR1 and CDR2: SGHTA, FQGNSA. The CDR3 region has the DNA TGTGCCAGCAGCTTAACGACAGGTTCCTACAATGAGCAGTTCTTC. Protein product: CASSLTTGSYNEQFF. The variable domain in full, with the rest retrieved from reference TRBV7-2 and TRBJ2-1, is GAGVSQSPSNKVTEKGKDVELRCDPISGHTALYWYRQSLGQGLEFLIYFQGNSAPDKSGLPSDRFSAERTGGSVSTLTIQRTQQEDSAVYLCASSLTTGSYNEQFFGPGTRLTVL.

This sequence joins TRBV11-2 and TRBJ2-1, with 8 bases that match TRBD2. The CDR3 length is 15 residues. The germline CDR1 and CDR2 sequences are SGHAT and FQNNGV. The J segment lost 10 bases and the V segment lost 5 bases, leaving 13 bases of the junction unmatched. Here the CDR3 DNA reads TGTGCCAGCAGCCCCCCCCAAATCGGGAGGGCCGAGCAGTTCTTC. It codes for CASSPPQIGRAEQFF.

This chain connects TRBV11-3 to TRBJ2-5, with a tentative D call TRBD2 (5 bases). Trimming took 5 bases from V and 5 from J, leaving 24 bases between them. This CDR3 is built from 17 residues. The germline V gene has CDR1 SGHNT and CDR2 YENEEA. CDR3 nucleotides: TGTGCCAGCAGCCGGGGTGGATATAGAGGAGGCCGGGAGACCCAGTACTTC. It is translated as CASSRGGYRGGRETQYF. Full variable domain (remainder filled in from reference TRBV11-3 and TRBJ2-5): EAGVVQSPRYKIIEKKQPVAFWCNPISGHNTLYWYLQNLGQGPELLIRYENEEAVDDSQLPKDRFSAERLKGVDSTLKIQPAELGDSAVYLCASSRGGYRGGRETQYFGPGTRLLVL.

This clone was picked up many times. This chain links TRBV28 with TRBJ1-2; no clear D gene. Trimming cost V 7 bases and J 5 bases, with 14 bases left between them. This CDR3 has 13 residues. Germline-derived CDR1 and CDR2 are MDHEN and SYDVKM. CDR3 nucleotide sequence: TGTGCCAGCACCTTCGAGGGAAGATATGGCTACACCTTC. It yields the protein CASTFEGRYGYTF.

The V and J genes are TRBV6-1 and TRBJ2-5, with D possibly being TRBD1 (6 bases). Germline-derived CDR1 and CDR2 are MNHNS and SASEGT. The CDR3 has 13 amino acids. Trimming cost V 5 bases and J 2 bases, with 9 bases left between them. CDR3 in amino acids: CASSWTVQETQYF. In nucleotides, the CDR3 is TGTGCCAGCAGTTGGACAGTGCAAGAGACCCAGTACTTC.

The V gene is TRBV7-9, the J gene TRBJ1-1; 9 bases are a match to TRBD1. Germline CDR1 reads SEHNR; CDR2 reads FQNEAQ (reference sequence). The CDR3 extends over 15 amino acids. The V and J ends lost 5 bases and 2 bases, in that order; junction bases with no gene match: 6. The DNA of the CDR3 is TGTGCCAGCAGCCCCCTACAGGGGGCTAACACTGAAGCTTTCTTT. Its protein product is CASSPLQGANTEAFF.